The 30 T cell receptor beta chains reported below all come from one sample, sequenced in a study of T cell responses to AZD1222 COVID-19 vaccine. Repertoires were generated with immunoSEQ multiplex PCR, while TCRdb's copy carries only in-frame clones and drops some. The sample consists of some 99,000 clones, around 93% of them appearing once. Material: peripheral blood, obtained on day 0 of AZD1222 vaccination. The receptors were gathered from an adult in good health.

The chain uses TRBV7-9 and TRBJ2-1; 10 bases align to TRBD1. The germline V gene has CDR1 SEHNR and CDR2 FQNEAQ (reference sequence). The junction had 10 bases not matched to a gene; V was cut back by 3 bases and J by 8 bases. The CDR3 length is 16 residues. The CDR3: CASSLSRDRGWDEQFF. The CDR3 DNA is TGTGCCAGCAGCTTGTCTCGGGACAGGGGCTGGGATGAGCAGTTCTTC.

The chain uses TRBV18 and TRBJ2-7; D possibly corresponds to TRBD2 (6 bases). CDR3 size: 15 residues. V was clipped by 2 bases and J by 3 bases, with 14 bases between them. The V gene's germline CDR1 is KGHSH and CDR2 LQKENI. DNA of the CDR3: TGTGCCAGCTCACCAGTGGCTAGCGCGTACTACGAGCAGTACTTC. This codes for CASSPVASAYYEQYF.

The rearrangement uses TRBV7-9 and TRBJ1-4, with D perhaps matching TRBD1 (5 bases). V was trimmed by 1 base and J by 4 bases, leaving 10 bases between them. This CDR3 contains 15 residues. CDR1 SEHNR and CDR2 FQNEAQ come from the germline V gene (reference sequence). CDR3 sequence: CASSLDPGFNEKLFF. The CDR3 DNA reads TGTGCCAGCAGCTTAGACCCAGGGTTTAATGAAAAACTGTTTTTT.

This chain joins TRBV10-1 and TRBJ2-5, with D possibly matching TRBD2 (7 bases). V lost 6 bases and J 1 base, leaving 15 bases between the germline ends. The CDR3 runs to 15 residues. The germline V gene has CDR1 WNHNN and CDR2 SYGVQD (reference sequence). CDR3 sequence: CASSAAGAVQETQYF. The CDR3 coding sequence is TGCGCCAGCAGCGCCGCGGGGGCGGTCCAAGAGACCCAGTACTTC.

The chain has TRBV7-2 and TRBJ1-2; no clear D gene. Deletions cut 2 bases from V and 0 bases from J, with 10 bases between. CDR3 size: 15 residues. CDR1 SGHTA and CDR2 FQGNSA come from the germline V gene. CDR3 DNA: TGTGCCAGCAGCTTAAGACCTGACTCTAACTATGGCTACACCTTC. Its protein product is CASSLRPDSNYGYTF.

The chain's CDR3 is CASSVKSGRGTDTQYF. The DNA of the CDR3 is TGTGCCAGCAGTGTAAAGAGCGGGAGAGGCACAGATACGCAGTATTTT. The chain is built from TRBV6-1 and TRBJ2-3; TRBD2 matches at 8 bases. CDR3 length: 16 residues. The V gene's germline CDR1 is MNHNS and CDR2 SASEGT. Trimming took 4 bases from V and 1 from J; bases not matched to a gene: 7.

Remarks on this clone: Other DNA sequences in this sample translate to the same CDR3. The gene calls are TRBV18 and TRBJ1-4; D uncertain. Trimming took 0 bases from V and 8 from J, leaving 7 bases between them. This CDR3 has 13 amino acids. CDR1 and CDR2 from the germline V gene are KGHSH and LQKENI. CDR3 protein: CASSPPSSEKLFF. CDR3 sequence (DNA): TGTGCCAGCTCACCACCGTCATCCGAAAAACTGTTTTTT.

About this clone: The junction shows a germline mismatch at one end, possibly a read error. This chain connects TRBV9 to TRBJ1-1, with 10 bases aligning to TRBD1. The length of the CDR3 is 15 residues. Germline CDR1 and CDR2: SGDLS and YYNGEE. CDR3 region: CASSVGGRSDRGLLF. In DNA, the CDR3 is TGTGCCAGCAGCGTAGGAGGAAGGTCGGACAGGGGGTTACTCTTT.

V is TRBV9 and J is TRBJ2-7; D unresolved. V lost 0 bases and J 4 bases, leaving 11 bases between the germline ends. This CDR3 region has 14 residues. Germline CDR1 SGDLS, CDR2 YYNGEE. The CDR3 DNA reads TGTGCCAGCAGCGTAGAGTCCAGACCTTACGAGCAGTACTTC. It yields the protein CASSVESRPYEQYF.

This rearrangement joins TRBV4-3 to TRBJ2-7, with a weak D call TRBD1 (5 bases). The germline V and J ends were trimmed by 0 bases and 9 bases, with 12 bases remaining between them. The CDR3 is 13 residues long. Germline CDR1 LGHNA, CDR2 YSLEER. Here the CDR3 DNA reads TGCGCCAGCAGCCAAGAGATGCTGGGGCCGCAGTACTTC. It translates to CASSQEMLGPQYF.

The V gene is TRBV5-4, the J gene TRBJ2-7, with 8 bases matching TRBD2. The CDR3 loop spans 14 amino acids. V shed 4 bases, J shed 5 bases, and the junction held 8 bases outside the gene matches. Germline CDR1 and CDR2: SGHNT and YYREEE (reference sequence). CDR3 protein: CASSRGLATDEQYF. CDR3 DNA: TGTGCCAGCAGCCGTGGACTAGCTACGGACGAGCAGTACTTC.

The CDR3 sequence: CASSYGRNTEAFF. CDR3 in DNA: TGTGCCAGCAGTTACGGTAGGAACACTGAAGCTTTCTTT. This chain joins TRBV6-6 and TRBJ1-1; D is unresolved. Germline CDR1 and CDR2: MNHNY and SVGAGI (reference sequence). Trimming stripped 2 bases from V and 1 base from J, with 5 bases between. The CDR3 covers 13 residues.

The chain uses TRBV11-2 and TRBJ2-1; 7 bases fit TRBD2. Germline CDR1 reads SGHAT; CDR2 reads FQNNGV. CDR3 length: 17 amino acids. V dropped 4 bases and J dropped 9; count of bases not matched to a gene: 18. Here the CDR3 DNA reads TGTGCCAGCAGCTCGTGGGTTCTAGCGGAGGGGATTTCTGAGCAGTTCTTC. Translation: CASSSWVLAEGISEQFF.

The chain is built from TRBV2 and TRBJ1-1; no clear D. Germline values: CDR1 SNHLY, CDR2 FYNNEI. This CDR3 is built from 13 residues. Trimming stripped 6 bases from V and 3 bases from J, with 11 bases between. In DNA form, the CDR3 reads TGTGCCAGCAGGGCGAGGTGGGACACTGAAGCTTTCTTT. Protein product: CASRARWDTEAFF.

The J gene is TRBJ1-5, the V gene TRBV2; D gene uncertain. Trimming shortened V by 8 bases and J by 4 bases, and 9 bases separated the two germline ends. In germline, CDR1 is SNHLY, CDR2 FYNNEI. The CDR3 spans 12 residues. The chain's CDR3 is CASWTPNQPQHF. The CDR3 DNA is TGTGCCAGCTGGACGCCGAATCAGCCCCAGCATTTT.

The chain is built from TRBV3-1 (or the pseudogene TRBV3-2) and TRBJ2-3; 12 bases line up with TRBD2. V gave up 5 bases and J gave up 4 bases; unmatched junction bases: 4. Germline lookup yields CDR1 LGHDT and CDR2 YNNKEL (reference sequence). This CDR3 region has 15 residues. The DNA of the CDR3 is TGTGCCAGCAGCTTGACTAGCGGGGGCTCAGATACGCAGTATTTT. Its protein is CASSLTSGGSDTQYF.

V is TRBV11-2 and J is TRBJ2-5, with D tentatively TRBD1 (5 bases). This CDR3 is 13 amino acids long. Between the trimmed V and J ends, which lost 2 bases and 5 bases, there was a span of 9 bases. Germline CDR1 and CDR2: SGHAT and FQNNGV. Here the CDR3 DNA reads TGTGCCAGCAGCTTATCCAGGGCCGAGACCCAGTACTTC. Protein product: CASSLSRAETQYF.

This chain joins TRBV9 and TRBJ2-1; tentative D call: TRBD2 (6 bases). The ends were cut back, 0 bases at V and 2 bases at J, with 12 bases in the middle. The CDR3 has 16 amino acids. The V gene's germline CDR1 is SGDLS and CDR2 YYNGEE. The CDR3 is CASSVGGGGAYNEQFF. Written as DNA, the CDR3 is TGTGCCAGCAGCGTAGGCGGAGGAGGGGCCTACAATGAGCAGTTCTTC.

The rearrangement uses TRBV19 and TRBJ1-2, with D tentatively TRBD1 (6 bases). Germline-derived CDR1 and CDR2 are LNHDA and SQIVND (reference sequence). The CDR3 covers 13 residues. V was cut by 8 bases and J by 4 bases, with 14 bases left in between. The CDR3, as DNA: TGTGCCAGTCGGGTAGACAGGAGCTATGGCTACACCTTC. Its protein product is CASRVDRSYGYTF.

V usage is TRBV30 and J usage is TRBJ1-5, with no clear D. The CDR3 loop spans 13 amino acids. CDR1 is GTSNPN and CDR2 is SVGIG in the germline V gene (reference sequence). V shed 1 base and J shed 7 bases, with 11 bases lying between them. The CDR3 reads CAWSGSRGQPQHF. The CDR3 DNA is TGTGCCTGGAGTGGTTCCCGCGGGCAGCCCCAGCATTTT.

The chain uses TRBV30 and TRBJ1-1; D unresolved. The CDR3 loop spans 11 amino acids. Per germline, CDR1 GTSNPN and CDR2 SVGIG (reference sequence). V dropped 2 bases and J dropped 4 bases, with 5 bases sitting between them. CDR3 protein: CAWSWGTEAFF. CDR3 coding DNA: TGTGCCTGGAGTTGGGGCACTGAAGCTTTCTTT.

The V and J genes are TRBV3-1 (or the pseudogene TRBV3-2) and TRBJ2-1, with D possibly being TRBD1 (6 bases). Trimming cost V 6 bases and J 2 bases, with 11 bases left between them. The germline CDR1 and CDR2 sequences are LGHDT and YNNKEL (reference sequence). The CDR3 sequence is 14 residues long. CDR3 DNA: TGTGCCAGCAGACTAACAGGGCCCTACAATGAGCAGTTCTTC. Protein product: CASRLTGPYNEQFF.

The V and J genes are TRBV5-6 and TRBJ1-6; possibly TRBD1 for D (6 bases). The germline V gene encodes CDR1 SGHDT and CDR2 YYEEEE. The germline V and J ends were trimmed by 5 bases and 11 bases, with 20 bases remaining between them. CDR3 length: 15 amino acids. CDR3 sequence reads: CASSFGGAQGTPLHF. In DNA form, the CDR3 reads TGTGCCAGCAGTTTCGGCGGGGCCCAGGGGACACCCCTCCACTTT. Combining the CDR3 with reference TRBV5-6 and TRBJ1-6 gives the whole variable domain DAGVTQSPTHLIKTRGQQVTLRCSPKSGHDTVSWYQQALGQGPQFIFQYYEEEERQRGNFPDRFSGHQFPNYSSELNVNALLLGDSALYLCASSFGGAQGTPLHFGNGTRLTVT.

This chain links TRBV19 with TRBJ2-7; 14 nucleotides align to TRBD2. Looked up from germline, CDR1 is LNHDA and CDR2 is SQIVND (reference sequence). This CDR3 region has 17 residues. V was pared by 3 bases and J by 2 bases, with 6 bases of the junction left unmatched. The chain's CDR3 is CASSMGTSGSVTYEQYF. In DNA, the CDR3 is TGTGCCAGTAGTATGGGGACTAGCGGGAGCGTAACCTACGAGCAGTACTTC.

This clone was seen just once. The chain is built from TRBV19 and TRBJ1-1; tentative D call: TRBD1 (5 bases). This CDR3 has 13 residues. V was cut by 6 bases and J by 0 bases, with 8 bases left in between. Germline values: CDR1 LNHDA, CDR2 SQIVND (reference sequence). As DNA, the CDR3 is TGTGCCAGTAGGCGGGGCCTGAACACTGAAGCTTTCTTT. It yields the protein CASRRGLNTEAFF. Complete variable domain (other parts from reference TRBV19 and TRBJ1-1): DGGITQSPKYLFRKEGQNVTLSCEQNLNHDAMYWYRQDPGQGLRLIYYSQIVNDFQKGDIAEGYSVSREKKESFPLTVTSAQKNPTAFYLCASRRGLNTEAFFGQGTRLTVV.

This chain connects TRBV6-1 to TRBJ1-1; 7 positions match TRBD1. Germline values: CDR1 MNHNS, CDR2 SASEGT. CDR3 length equals 13 residues. V lost 0 bases to trimming and J lost 10 bases; unmatched junction nucleotides: 5. The CDR3 sequence is CASSEALGDRAFF. CDR3 in DNA: TGTGCCAGCAGTGAAGCGCTCGGGGACAGAGCTTTCTTT.

The chain couples TRBV9 to TRBJ1-2, with D perhaps TRBD1 (6 bases). Trimming took 4 bases from V and 4 from J, leaving 14 bases between them. The CDR3 totals 14 residues. Germline CDR1 reads SGDLS; CDR2 reads YYNGEE. CDR3: CASSSPGGPYGYTF. In nucleotides, the CDR3 is TGTGCCAGCAGCTCTCCCGGGGGGCCCTATGGCTACACCTTC.

This chain connects TRBV5-1 to TRBJ1-2; D is unclear. The germline gives CDR1 SGHRS, CDR2 YFSETQ. Deletions cut 3 bases from V and 7 bases from J, with 13 bases between. There are 13 residues in the CDR3. As DNA, the CDR3 is TGCGCCAGCAGCTCTGGCCCGACCGGTGGCTACACCTTC. Translated, it gives CASSSGPTGGYTF.

This rearrangement joins TRBV6-1 to TRBJ1-5; tentative D call: TRBD1 (5 bases). Germline loops: CDR1 MNHNS, CDR2 SASEGT. V lost 2 bases and J 8 bases, leaving 16 bases between the germline ends. The CDR3 is made up of 15 amino acids. As DNA, the CDR3 is TGTGCCAGCAGTGAACTTGGGGGAATAAGGGAGCCCCAGCATTTT. Its protein product is CASSELGGIREPQHF.

A note on this clone: The sample carries other DNA sequences with the same CDR3. The chain links TRBV12-3 or TRBV12-4 to TRBJ1-2; D is undetermined. The CDR3 contains 12 residues. Trimming shortened V by 1 base and J by 2 bases, and 2 bases separated the two germline ends. CDR3 sequence (DNA): TGTGCCAGCAGTTTAGGGAACTATGGCTACACCTTC. This sequence encodes CASSLGNYGYTF.